Below, 32 T cell receptor beta chains from the same sample are listed, as sequenced in a study of T cells in Graves' hyperthyroidism and ophthalmopathy. Authors of the study amplified TCR beta CDR3 regions from RNA transcripts. HTBI primers were the set used in a first-round RT-PCR of the TCR CDR3. TCRdb itself ran the multiplex PCR reads through MiXCR, one entry per CDR3 protein. The sample carries almost 600,000 distinct CDR3 sequences, approximately 13% recorded once. The sequenced sample consisted of blood. These receptors came from a woman in her twenties or thirties with Graves' hyperthyroidism that later progressed to Graves' ophthalmopathy.

This clonotype was detected ten times or more. The chain carries TRBV10-3 and TRBJ1-1; D gene unclear. The CDR3 totals 11 residues. V lost 6 bases, J lost 5 bases, and 7 bases lay in between. CDR1 and CDR2 from the germline V gene are ENHRY and SYGVKD. CDR3 sequence: CAIRKQTEAFF. The CDR3 DNA is TGTGCCATCAGGAAGCAAACTGAAGCTTTCTTT.

This clonotype has ten or more counts. V is TRBV2 and J is TRBJ2-2; D possibly matches TRBD1 or TRBD2 (5 bases each). Germline V gene data show CDR1 as SNHLY and CDR2 as FYNNEI. V lost 7 bases to trimming and J lost 2 bases, with 14 bases between them. The CDR3 spans 15 residues. DNA for the CDR3: TGTGCCAGCACCACTCCTGGGACCAACACCGGGGAGCTGTTTTTT. Protein product: CASTTPGTNTGELFF.

This clonotype was counted ten times or more. The chain is built from TRBV6-1 and TRBJ1-6, with 8 bases that match TRBD1. V gave up 8 bases and J gave up 9 bases; unmatched junction bases: 9. CDR1 is MNHNS and CDR2 is SASEGT in the germline V gene. This CDR3 spans 14 amino acids. This CDR3 reads CASLWGTGRSPLHF. CDR3 DNA sequence: TGTGCCAGCCTATGGGGGACAGGACGTTCACCCCTCCACTTT.

The rearrangement links TRBV12-3 or TRBV12-4 to TRBJ1-2; D unclear. The CDR3 totals 16 residues. Trimming took off 5 bases at V and 2 bases at J, with 18 bases between the two ends. The CDR3 DNA sequence: TGTGCCAGCAGTCCACCCTTCGCTCAGGTGAACTATGGCTACACCTTC. Its protein product is CASSPPFAQVNYGYTF.

In this sample, this clonotype turned up a few times. The V call is TRBV10-3, the J call TRBJ2-7; no clear D. CDR1 is ENHRY, CDR2 SYGVKD, per germline. The CDR3 is 12 amino acids. Trimming removed 5 bases at V and 5 bases at J, with 10 bases between. CDR3 sequence (DNA): TGTGCCATCAGTACTAACAGAGACGAGCAGTACTTC. Its translation is CAISTNRDEQYF.

This clonotype turned up a few times. The chain links TRBV16 to TRBJ2-5; 8 bases map to TRBD2. CDR1 is KGHSY, CDR2 FQNENV, per germline. The V gene end was trimmed by 5 bases and the J gene end by 2 bases; junction bases not matched to a gene: 10. CDR3 length: 16 residues. CDR3 residues: CASSGGVAGNQETQYF. The CDR3 DNA reads TGTGCCAGCAGCGGGGGCGTAGCGGGGAATCAAGAGACCCAGTACTTC.

This clonotype was counted ten times or more. The rearrangement links TRBV11-2 to TRBJ2-2; a possible D gene is TRBD1 (8 bases). There are 15 residues in the CDR3. Trimming pared 3 bases from V and 4 bases from J, leaving 12 bases between. CDR1 is SGHAT, CDR2 FQNNGV, per germline. Written as DNA, the CDR3 is TGTGCCAGCAGCTTTACAGGGGGGGTCACCGGGGAGCTGTTTTTT. Translated, it gives CASSFTGGVTGELFF.

Ten or more counts support this clonotype. This chain uses TRBV19 with TRBJ1-5; the D is unclear. CDR1 LNHDA and CDR2 SQIVND come from the germline V gene (reference sequence). Trimming took off 3 bases at V and 1 base at J, with 10 bases between the two ends. The length of the CDR3 is 15 residues. This CDR3 reads CASSIQGGSNQPQHF. Here the CDR3 DNA reads TGTGCCAGTAGTATTCAAGGAGGAAGCAATCAGCCCCAGCATTTT.

This clonotype was seen a few times. This chain links TRBV11-2 with TRBJ1-1; TRBD1 is a possible D gene (5 bases). Germline values: CDR1 SGHAT, CDR2 FQNNGV. The CDR3 totals 15 residues. The ends were cut back, 1 base at V and 1 base at J, with 10 bases in the middle. The CDR3 bases are TGTGCCAGCAGCTTAGTGGCAGGGACGAACACTGAAGCTTTCTTT. Protein sequence: CASSLVAGTNTEAFF.

This clonotype was found many times. This rearrangement joins TRBV7-2 to TRBJ2-2; the D is unclear. The germline gives CDR1 SGHTA, CDR2 FQGNSA. Trimming took 1 base from V and 0 from J, leaving 6 bases between them. The CDR3 loop spans 15 amino acids. The CDR3: CASSLVRPNTGELFF. CDR3 bases: TGTGCCAGCAGCTTAGTACGGCCGAACACCGGGGAGCTGTTTTTT.

At least ten counts were recorded for this clonotype. The chain recombines TRBV11-1 with TRBJ2-4; tentative D call: TRBD1 (5 bases). Germline CDR1 and CDR2: SGHAT and FQDESV (reference sequence). V was shortened by 5 bases and J by 7 bases, with 18 bases between the two germline ends. The CDR3 contains 15 residues. The CDR3 region has the DNA TGTGCCAGCAGCCCCGGCTCCCCACAGGCGAACATTCAGTACTTC. Translation gives CASSPGSPQANIQYF.

The sample holds many counts of this clonotype. This rearrangement joins TRBV7-9 to TRBJ2-1; tentative D call: TRBD2 (6 bases). There are 15 residues in the CDR3. V was pared by 8 bases and J by 6 bases, with 20 bases between. In germline, CDR1 is SEHNR, CDR2 FQNEAQ (reference sequence). The CDR3: CASAQPRGTVNEQFF. DNA of the CDR3: TGTGCCAGCGCCCAACCTCGGGGGACCGTCAATGAGCAGTTCTTC.

The rearrangement links TRBV28 to TRBJ2-6, with 9 bases fitting TRBD1. The CDR3 extends over 16 amino acids. After removal of 5 bases from V and 3 bases from J, the junction contained 5 bases not matched to a gene. Germline-derived CDR1 and CDR2 are MDHEN and SYDVKM. The CDR3 spells CASSPTGGGGANVLTF. As DNA, the CDR3 is TGTGCCAGCAGTCCTACAGGGGGCGGTGGGGCCAACGTCCTGACTTTC.

This clonotype has at least ten counts. This chain links TRBV2 with TRBJ2-7; TRBD1 agrees at 8 bases. CDR3 length: 15 amino acids. Losses at the gene ends were 7 bases for V and 0 bases for J; bases not matched to a gene: 8. CDR1 is SNHLY, CDR2 FYNNEI, per germline. The CDR3 loop is CASTQGTGSSYEQYF. The CDR3 DNA sequence: TGTGCCAGCACCCAAGGGACAGGTTCCTCCTACGAGCAGTACTTC.

The chain joins TRBV28 to TRBJ2-5; the match to TRBD1 covers 9 bases. V shed 4 bases and J 4 bases; nucleotides not matched to a gene: 7. Germline V gene sequence: CDR1 MDHEN, CDR2 SYDVKM. This CDR3 spans 15 amino acids. CDR3 region: CASSSPTGGVETQYF. In DNA, the CDR3 is TGTGCCAGCAGTTCACCTACAGGGGGCGTAGAGACCCAGTACTTC.

This clonotype has ten or more counts. CDR3 nucleotides: TGTGCCAGCAGTTTGGGACTCTCCGTCTACGAGCAGTACTTC. This codes for CASSLGLSVYEQYF. The rearrangement joins TRBV6-2 or TRBV6-3 to TRBJ2-7; tentative D call: TRBD2 (6 bases). CDR3 length: 14 residues. The germline gives CDR1 MNHEY, CDR2 SVGEGT. V lost 4 bases and J 3 bases, leaving 13 bases between the germline ends.

The V call is TRBV27, the J call TRBJ1-5; D gene unclear. The CDR3 consists of 13 residues. Per germline, CDR1 MNHEY and CDR2 SMNVEV (reference sequence). V gave up 3 bases and J gave up 3 bases, with 6 bases separating them. CDR3 sequence (DNA): TGTGCCAGCAGTTTTGAAGTCAATCAGCCCCAGCATTTT. This sequence encodes CASSFEVNQPQHF.

This clonotype came up many times. The junction shows a germline mismatch at one end, possibly a read error. The chain links TRBV12-3 or TRBV12-4 to TRBJ2-5, with 8 nucleotides matching TRBD2. This CDR3 is 16 amino acids long. This CDR3 reads CASSLGAGEGQETQYF. The CDR3 DNA reads TGTGCCAGCAGCTTAGGAGCGGGAGAGGGACAAGAGACCCAGTACTTC.

At least ten counts were recorded for this clonotype. V and J are TRBV20-1 and TRBJ1-6; D remains ambiguous. V dropped 5 bases and J dropped 0 bases, with 8 bases sitting between them. This CDR3 is 14 amino acids long. Germline V gene lookup returns CDR1 DFQATT and CDR2 SNEGSKA (reference sequence). The CDR3 protein is CSAFDYSYNSPLHF. The CDR3, as DNA: TGCAGTGCTTTTGACTACTCCTATAATTCACCCCTCCACTTT.

The V gene is TRBV19, the J gene TRBJ2-6, with 9 bases matching TRBD1. Germline values: CDR1 LNHDA, CDR2 SQIVND (reference sequence). The CDR3 is 17 amino acids. The trim removed 5 bases at V and 4 bases at J, leaving 9 bases unmatched. Written as DNA, the CDR3 is TGTGCCAGTAGTCTATGGGGACAGGGTAACGGGGCCAACGTCCTGACTTTC. Its translation is CASSLWGQGNGANVLTF.

V is TRBV30 and J is TRBJ1-2, with 8 bases matching TRBD1. Germline trimming cut 0 bases from V and 7 bases from J; bases unmatched to any gene: 4. CDR1 is GTSNPN, CDR2 SVGIG, per germline (reference sequence). This CDR3 has 13 residues. CDR3 amino acids: CAWSVGQGAGYTF. For the CDR3, the DNA is TGTGCCTGGAGTGTGGGCCAGGGGGCTGGCTACACCTTC.

The rearrangement uses TRBV11-2 and TRBJ2-6, with D tentatively TRBD2 (6 bases). CDR3 length: 16 residues. Trimming shortened V by 0 bases and J by 2 bases, and 8 bases separated the two germline ends. The germline V gene has CDR1 SGHAT and CDR2 FQNNGV. The CDR3 sequence is CASSLEWGAGANVLTF. The CDR3 DNA sequence: TGTGCCAGCAGCTTAGAATGGGGGGCTGGGGCCAACGTCCTGACTTTC.

This clonotype was seen at least ten times. This chain joins TRBV30 and TRBJ2-2, with D perhaps TRBD1 (6 bases). This CDR3 has 16 residues. Looked up from germline, CDR1 is GTSNPN and CDR2 is SVGIG (reference sequence). Trimming pared 7 bases from V and 0 bases from J, leaving 18 bases between. In nucleotides, the CDR3 is TGTGCCTCTAATCCGGGACACCCACCGAACACCGGGGAGCTGTTTTTT. As protein: CASNPGHPPNTGELFF.

This clonotype occurred a few times. This may come from a read error, since a much larger clone is one base off. The rearrangement uses TRBV28 and TRBJ1-6; weak D call: TRBD1 (5 bases). Per germline, CDR1 MDHEN and CDR2 SYDVKM. The CDR3 runs to 14 residues. Trimming took 11 bases from V and 7 from J, leaving 18 bases between them. The CDR3 DNA reads TGTGCCTTTGGGGGAGCCGAACAAAATTCACCCCTCCACTTT. Translating it yields CAFGGAEQNSPLHF.

This clonotype came up a few times. The chain combines TRBV4-1 with TRBJ1-5; perhaps TRBD1 as D (5 bases). Germline V gives CDR1 MGHRA, CDR2 YSYEKL. The ends were cut back, 3 bases at V and 3 bases at J, with 9 bases in the middle. The CDR3 spans 14 residues. CDR3 sequence: CASSHGRANQPQHF. The CDR3 region has the DNA TGCGCCAGCAGCCACGGCAGGGCCAATCAGCCCCAGCATTTT.

This clonotype appeared many times. The chain recombines TRBV3-1 with TRBJ2-7, with D perhaps TRBD2 (6 bases). CDR1 is LGHDT and CDR2 is YNNKEL in the germline V gene (reference sequence). V was clipped by 3 bases and J by 0 bases, with 15 bases between them. This CDR3 comprises 16 residues. CDR3 protein: CASSHARDGSSYEQYF. The CDR3 DNA reads as TGTGCCAGCAGCCACGCTCGAGACGGGAGCTCCTACGAGCAGTACTTC.

V gene TRBV24-1 combines with J gene TRBJ2-1; tentatively, D is TRBD2 (5 bases). This CDR3 is 16 amino acids long. Germline CDR1 is KGHDR and CDR2 is SFDVKD. V lost 4 bases and J lost 0, with 12 bases in between. CDR3 nucleotides: TGTGCCACCAGTGACCTCCTGGGGAGCTCCTACAATGAGCAGTTCTTC. Amino acid sequence: CATSDLLGSSYNEQFF.

For this clonotype: This may be a read error: a much more frequent sequence differs by one nucleotide. The CDR3 protein is CDSSLAKNQETQYF. CDR3 coding DNA: TGTGACAGCAGCTTAGCGAAAAACCAAGAGACCCAGTACTTC. The chain is built from TRBV7-2 and TRBJ2-5; possible D gene TRBD2, 5 bases. CDR1 SGHTA and CDR2 FQGNSA come from the germline V gene. This CDR3 region has 14 residues.

This clonotype appeared many times. The V and J genes are TRBV12-3 or TRBV12-4 and TRBJ1-1; D unclear. Deletions cut 2 bases from V and 10 bases from J, with 17 bases between. This CDR3 comprises 14 residues. CDR3 bases: TGTGCCAGCAGTTTAAGACAAATCCCAATTAGAGCTTTCTTT. Encoded protein: CASSLRQIPIRAFF.

This clonotype has only a few counts. The chain couples TRBV12-3 or TRBV12-4 to TRBJ1-1; maybe TRBD1 (5 bases). CDR3 length: 15 amino acids. V lost 5 bases, J lost 5 bases, and 18 bases lay in between. The CDR3 loop reads CASSPRDYWETEAFF. CDR3 nucleotide sequence: TGTGCCAGCAGTCCCAGGGACTACTGGGAGACTGAAGCTTTCTTT.

The sample holds a few counts of this clonotype. The chain carries TRBV7-2 and TRBJ2-1, with 9 bases identical to TRBD1. The J segment lost 9 bases and the V segment lost 2 bases, leaving 2 bases of the junction unmatched. In germline, CDR1 is SGHTA, CDR2 FQGNSA. This CDR3 region has 13 residues. This CDR3 reads CASSLNRGLEQFF. CDR3 DNA: TGTGCCAGCAGCTTAAACAGGGGGCTTGAGCAGTTCTTC.

In its sample, this clonotype was seen a few times. The V and J genes are TRBV14 and TRBJ2-7; the D gene is possibly TRBD2 (5 bases). Trimming took off 0 bases at V and 0 bases at J, with 9 bases between the two ends. CDR3 size: 15 residues. Germline V gives CDR1 SGHDN, CDR2 FVKESK. Written as DNA, the CDR3 is TGTGCCAGCAGCCAAGATAGGCTAGCCTCCTACGAGCAGTACTTC. Its protein product is CASSQDRLASYEQYF.